Described below is a single T cell receptor beta chain sequence and its context. The data were produced by immunoSEQ multiplex PCR, yet TCRdb's version contains in-frame clones alone and is incomplete. The data show 8,000 to 10,000 clones, 78% seen once. These data are taken from a study of tumor-infiltrating lymphocytes in localized non-small cell lung cancer. CDR3 length equals 16 residues. Trimming took 6 bases from V and 2 from J; bases not matched to a gene: 8. The germline gives CDR1 MRHNA, CDR2 SNTAGT. The receptor was derived from a human donor with non-small cell lung cancer. V gene TRBV6-4 combines with J gene TRBJ2-1; the match to TRBD2 covers 9 bases. Sequenced: lung tumor tissue. CDR3 DNA: TGTGCCAGCAGAGTACTAGAGCGGGGGGCCTACAATGAGCAGTTCTTC. Its translation: CASRVLERGAYNEQFF.